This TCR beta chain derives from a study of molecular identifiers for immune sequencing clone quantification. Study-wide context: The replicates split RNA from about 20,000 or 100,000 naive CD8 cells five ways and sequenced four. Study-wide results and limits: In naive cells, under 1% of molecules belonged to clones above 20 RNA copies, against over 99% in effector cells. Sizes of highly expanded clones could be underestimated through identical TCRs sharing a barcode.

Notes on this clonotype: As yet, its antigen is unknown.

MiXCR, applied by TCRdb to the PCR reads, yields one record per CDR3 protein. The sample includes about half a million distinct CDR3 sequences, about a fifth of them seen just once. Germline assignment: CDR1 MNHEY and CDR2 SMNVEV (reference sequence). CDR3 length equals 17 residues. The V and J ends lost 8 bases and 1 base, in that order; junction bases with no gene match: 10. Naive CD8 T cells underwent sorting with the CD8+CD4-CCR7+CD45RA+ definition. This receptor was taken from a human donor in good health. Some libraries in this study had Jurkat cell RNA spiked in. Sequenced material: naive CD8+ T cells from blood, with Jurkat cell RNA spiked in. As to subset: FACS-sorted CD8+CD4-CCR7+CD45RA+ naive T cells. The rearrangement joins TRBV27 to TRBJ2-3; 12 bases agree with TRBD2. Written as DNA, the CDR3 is TGTGCCAGCGCCTTACTAGCGGGAGGCTCTGGCACAGATACGCAGTATTTT. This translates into CASALLAGGSGTDTQYF.